This TCR beta chain is from a study of blood T cells in healthy people across ages. A J-beta primer mix and a sample-barcoded 5' primer were used in a second PCR of about 7 to 12 cycles. TCRdb reprocessed the 5' RACE reads with MiXCR, giving one entry per CDR3 protein. The sample includes some 690,000 distinct CDR3 sequences, about a fifth of them seen just once. As for this clonotype: What it binds is unknown.

Regarding the study as a whole: Per million T cells, TCR beta diversity dropped about linearly as age rose. Higher diversity and more naive CD4+ cells were features of long-lived donors, compared to aged donors.

The source of this sequence is a man aged 65-85 years in good health. Sample: blood.

The CDR3 coding sequence is TGTGCCAGCAGCAGTCCAGGGAGGTGGCTTGGTTCACCCCTCCACTTT. Its protein is CASSSPGRWLGSPLHF. The chain recombines TRBV21-1 with TRBJ1-6; the table's D gene call, TRBD1, was not cross checked with the DNA. TRBV21-1 is deemed a pseudogene. The CDR3 covers 16 residues.